A single sample gave rise to the 13 T cell receptor beta chains below, sequenced in a study of Ad26.COV2.S vaccination and SARS-CoV-2 variants. Treatment denoted: some 20 received Ad26.COV2.S at low or high dose, single or two shots; about 5 received placebo; per-sample allocation not given. On day 63 after the first injection, vaccine and placebo recipients gave samples. TCRdb's copy holds only in-frame clones and misses some; the assay was immunoSEQ multiplex PCR. Seen here are more than 300,000 clones, about 88% observed once, and the top ten hold 6.4%. The sample consisted of peripheral blood, taken in a trial of Ad26.COV2.S vaccine versus placebo. The receptor set was obtained from a person aged 18-65 years who received the Ad26.COV2.S COVID-19 vaccine or a placebo.

V is TRBV7-9 and J is TRBJ2-7; D possibly corresponds to TRBD1 (5 bases). Germline loops: CDR1 SEHNR, CDR2 FQNEAQ (reference sequence). Trimming took off 7 bases at V and 2 bases at J, with 15 bases between the two ends. The length of the CDR3 is 14 residues. DNA of the CDR3: TGTGCCAGCACCGGCGACAGCCACCCCTACGAGCAGTACTTC. Protein sequence: CASTGDSHPYEQYF.

This clone has at least ten counts. The chain recombines TRBV5-1 with TRBJ1-5; D not certain. The CDR3 spans 14 residues. Germline V CDR1 and CDR2: SGHRS, YFSETQ. Trimming removed 4 bases from V and 2 bases from J, with 10 bases in between. Here the CDR3 reads CASSPTAGNQPQHF. The CDR3 nucleotides are TGCGCCAGCAGCCCGACTGCGGGCAATCAGCCCCAGCATTTT.

This sequence joins TRBV7-2 and TRBJ1-2; 7 bases align to TRBD1. The germline V gene encodes CDR1 SGHTA and CDR2 FQGNSA. Losses at the gene ends were 1 base for V and 4 bases for J; bases not matched to a gene: 6. The CDR3 length is 15 residues. This CDR3 is CASSLGGGGSYGYTF. The CDR3 bases are TGTGCCAGCAGCTTAGGAGGAGGGGGCTCCTATGGCTACACCTTC.

The chain has TRBV5-8 and TRBJ2-1; 10 bases are shared with TRBD1. The CDR3 is 15 amino acids. CDR1 is SGHTS and CDR2 is YDEGEE in the germline V gene. V trimming: 1 base; J trimming: 7 bases; junction bases outside the gene matches: 5. As DNA, the CDR3 is TGTGCCAGCAGCTTGCGACAGGGGGCGCGGAATGAGCAGTTCTTC. Translated, it gives CASSLRQGARNEQFF.

On this clone: The identical CDR3 is also encoded by other nucleotide sequences in the sample. V gene TRBV6-1 combines with J gene TRBJ2-7; D call uncertain. Germline V gene lookup returns CDR1 MNHNS and CDR2 SASEGT. CDR3 length equals 11 residues. The V end was cut by 2 bases, the J end by 3 bases, with 2 bases between. The CDR3 reads CASSERYEQYF. The DNA for the CDR3 is TGTGCCAGCAGTGAACGCTACGAGCAGTACTTC.

The chain carries TRBV5-4 and TRBJ1-5; 7 bases align to TRBD1. The CDR3 is 14 residues long. The ends lost 6 bases at V and 6 bases at J; junction bases unmatched: 9. Germline loops: CDR1 SGHNT, CDR2 YYREEE (reference sequence). The CDR3 here is CASNWRGPSQPQHF. CDR3 in DNA: TGTGCCAGCAACTGGAGGGGGCCCAGTCAGCCCCAGCATTTT.

The chain has TRBV6-5 and TRBJ1-4; perhaps TRBD1 as D (5 bases). The CDR3 covers 14 residues. The V end was cut by 2 bases, the J end by 3 bases, with 7 bases between. Germline assignment: CDR1 MNHEY and CDR2 SVGAGI. DNA for the CDR3: TGTGCCAGCAGTTACGGGGGAGCTAATGAAAAACTGTTTTTT. Residues: CASSYGGANEKLFF.

This chain joins TRBV27 and TRBJ1-2; the D gene is possibly TRBD1 (5 bases). Trimming removed 6 bases from V and 2 bases from J, with 10 bases in between. The length of the CDR3 is 13 residues. Germline V CDR1 and CDR2: MNHEY, SMNVEV (reference sequence). The CDR3 is CASRRGGNYGYTF. The CDR3 DNA reads as TGTGCCAGCAGACGCGGGGGGAACTATGGCTACACCTTC.

The V call is TRBV11-2, the J call TRBJ2-1; D may correspond to TRBD1 or TRBD2 (5 bases each). CDR1 is SGHAT and CDR2 is FQNNGV in the germline V gene. Trimming stripped 5 bases from V and 5 bases from J, with 16 bases between. The CDR3 runs to 15 residues. CDR3 sequence (DNA): TGTGCCAGCAGCCGGGACGGACTGACTAACAATGAGCAGTTCTTC. Amino acid sequence: CASSRDGLTNNEQFF.

The chain couples TRBV2 to TRBJ1-5, with D maybe TRBD1 (5 bases). CDR3 length: 14 residues. V was pared by 8 bases and J by 3 bases, with 14 bases between. In germline, CDR1 is SNHLY, CDR2 FYNNEI. CDR3 in DNA: TGTGCCAGCCGAAAGGGGTCGGCCAATCAGCCCCAGCATTTT. This codes for CASRKGSANQPQHF.

This rearrangement joins TRBV4-3 to TRBJ1-3, with TRBD1 as a possible D gene (5 bases). The CDR3 is 14 residues long. V lost 2 bases to trimming and J lost 7 bases, with 12 bases between them. The germline CDR1 and CDR2 sequences are LGHNA and YSLEER. DNA of the CDR3: TGCGCCAGCAGCCAAACCTGGGGGACCAACACCATATATTTT. Amino acid sequence: CASSQTWGTNTIYF.

This clone occurred a few times. The rearrangement links TRBV9 to TRBJ1-2, with TRBD1 identical over 7 bases. The CDR3 contains 15 residues. V trimming: 3 bases; J trimming: 7 bases; junction bases outside the gene matches: 12. Per germline, CDR1 SGDLS and CDR2 YYNGEE. The CDR3 DNA reads TGTGCCAGCAGCGAGCGATTGGGAGGGGGCAGTGGCTACACCTTC. Protein product: CASSERLGGGSGYTF.

The CDR3 sequence is CASSSRDRGVQYF. DNA of the CDR3: TGTGCCAGCAGTTCAAGGGACAGGGGTGTGCAGTACTTC. The rearrangement links TRBV12-3 or TRBV12-4 to TRBJ2-7; 10 bases agree with TRBD1. V dropped 4 bases and J dropped 9; count of bases not matched to a gene: 6. CDR3 length equals 13 residues.